This entry is about one TCR beta chain. Its cognate antigen has yet to be identified. No base quality information exists; no much larger clone differs at one position. The data stem from a study of blood T cell repertoires in COVID-19 (dated by TCRdb to 2018 to 2021). At the level of the whole study: Collaborator samples came from the United States, Italy and Spain and covered acute and convalescent phases of COVID-19. The repertoires were released in a freely available public database meant as a resource for research on the immune response to SARS-CoV-2. The prospective study material was composed of cDNA or gDNA derived from T cells, B-cell-depleted T cells, or PBMCs. A de-identified subject ID, COVID-19 status, age in years and sex were almost always included in the sample metadata. Where available, HLA class I and class II types were taken from metadata supplied by the sample provider and were not determined by assay-based typing. The dataset comprised deeply sampled blood TCRbeta repertoires from subjects exposed to, actively infected with, or recovered from COVID-19. Samples came from the ongoing ImmuneRACE study (first 160 participants) plus 1,254 subjects from 6 global collaborators. General study outcomes and caveats: Clinical and demographic metadata were provided uncurated, with the amount varying by source and participant.

TCRbeta CDR3 regions were amplified from genomic DNA by means of the immunoSEQ Assay, a bias-controlled multiplex PCR. Processing in the source paper ran as follows. Nucleated cell counts per sample were estimated from amplification of reference gene primers within the assay. Sequence reads were collapsed and filtered to measure the absolute abundance of every unique TCRbeta CDR3 rearrangement. For each sample, productive Simpson clonality was calculated by taking the square root of Simpson's diversity index across productive rearrangements. Imported from immuneACCESS, the table was reduced by TCRdb to in-frame sequences with V and J called. These copies leave out some clones; in studies compared against another copy, an unresolved V gene accounts for under half, and the cause of the remainder is not known. For V, J and clone size, that table is used; D and trimming come from the DNA. In all, the sample holds tens of thousands of clones, and roughly 80% of those were seen once. About 12% of the sample rests with the top ten.

V is cut by 6 bases and J by 7 bases, and the space between the germline ends is 15 bases. The germline V gene provides CDR1 SNHLY and CDR2 FYNNEI. There are 14 amino acids in the CDR3, from cysteine to phenylalanine inclusive. The DNA shown is the 42-base CDR3, in frame from base 1. Each collaborating institution followed its own protocols to collect whole blood in K2EDTA tubes. For TCRbeta analysis, collaborators shipped samples as frozen whole blood, isolated PBMCs, or DNA extracted from either of those sample types. This chain joins TRBV2 to TRBJ1-4; no D segment can be confidently identified. The clonotype originates from an elderly man with acute or convalescent COVID-19. Sequenced: peripheral blood. The CDR3 reads as follows: CASREGGFGEKLFF. The DNA sequence follows: TGTGCCAGCAGAGAGGGAGGGTTCGGTGAAAAACTGTTTTTT. The full variable domain, with segments outside the CDR3 supplied by the reference TRBV2 and TRBJ1-4 proteins, appears as EPEVTQTPSHQVTQMGQEVILRCVPISNHLYFYWYRQILGQKVEFLVSFYNNEISEKSEIFDDQFSVERPDGSNFTLKIRSTKLEDSAMYFCASREGGFGEKLFFGSGTQLSVL.